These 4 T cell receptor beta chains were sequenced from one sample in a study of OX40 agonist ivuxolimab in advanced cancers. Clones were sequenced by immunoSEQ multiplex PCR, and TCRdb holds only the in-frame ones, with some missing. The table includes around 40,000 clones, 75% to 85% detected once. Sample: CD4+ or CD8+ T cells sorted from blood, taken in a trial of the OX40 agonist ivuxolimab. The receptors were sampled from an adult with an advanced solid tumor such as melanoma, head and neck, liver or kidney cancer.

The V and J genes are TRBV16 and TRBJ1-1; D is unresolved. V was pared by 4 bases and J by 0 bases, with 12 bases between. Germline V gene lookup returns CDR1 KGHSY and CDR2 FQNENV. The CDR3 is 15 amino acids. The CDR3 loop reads CASSRQVNMNTEAFF. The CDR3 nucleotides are TGTGCCAGCAGCCGGCAGGTAAATATGAACACTGAAGCTTTCTTT.

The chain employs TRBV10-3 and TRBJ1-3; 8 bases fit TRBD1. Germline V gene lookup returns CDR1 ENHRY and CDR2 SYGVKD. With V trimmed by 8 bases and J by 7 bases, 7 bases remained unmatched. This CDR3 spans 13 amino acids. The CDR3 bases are TGTGCCATCGGCCCGACAGGGGTGAACACCATATATTTT. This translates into CAIGPTGVNTIYF.

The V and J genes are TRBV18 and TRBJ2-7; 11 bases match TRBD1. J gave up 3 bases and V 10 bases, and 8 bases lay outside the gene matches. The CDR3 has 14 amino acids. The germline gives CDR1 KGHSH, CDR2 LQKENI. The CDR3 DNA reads TGTGCCACCGCCAGGGACAGGGGGAACTACGAGCAGTACTTC. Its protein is CATARDRGNYEQYF.

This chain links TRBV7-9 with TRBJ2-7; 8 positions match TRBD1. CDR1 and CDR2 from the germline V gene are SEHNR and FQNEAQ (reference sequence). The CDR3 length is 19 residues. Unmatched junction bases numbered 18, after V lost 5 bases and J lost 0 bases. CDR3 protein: CASSPTGTGRRFSSYEQYF. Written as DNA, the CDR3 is TGTGCCAGCAGCCCTACCGGGACAGGACGAAGATTCTCCTCCTACGAGCAGTACTTC.